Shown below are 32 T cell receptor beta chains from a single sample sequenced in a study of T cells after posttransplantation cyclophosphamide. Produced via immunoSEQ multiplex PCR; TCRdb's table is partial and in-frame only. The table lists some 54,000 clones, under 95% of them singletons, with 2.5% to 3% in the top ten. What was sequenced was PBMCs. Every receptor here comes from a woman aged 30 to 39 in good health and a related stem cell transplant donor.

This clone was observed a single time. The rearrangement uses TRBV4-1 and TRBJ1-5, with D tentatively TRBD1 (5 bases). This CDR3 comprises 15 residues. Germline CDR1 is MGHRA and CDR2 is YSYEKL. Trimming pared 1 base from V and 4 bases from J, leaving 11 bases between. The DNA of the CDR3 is TGCGCCAGCAGCCAAGTTTGGACACCAAATCAGCCCCAGCATTTT. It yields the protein CASSQVWTPNQPQHF.

The CDR3, as DNA: TGTGCCTGTCGAAAAGGGGTGCCCTACGAGCAGTACTTC. This gives the protein CACRKGVPYEQYF. J is TRBJ2-7 and V is TRBV30, with D possibly TRBD1 on 5 matching bases. Looked up from germline, CDR1 is GTSNPN and CDR2 is SVGIG (reference sequence). The CDR3 extends over 13 amino acids. V was clipped by 6 bases and J by 2 bases, with 14 bases between them.

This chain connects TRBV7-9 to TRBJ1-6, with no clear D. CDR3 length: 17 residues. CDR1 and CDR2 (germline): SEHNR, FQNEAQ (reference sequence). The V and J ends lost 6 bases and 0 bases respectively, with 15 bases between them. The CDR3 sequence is CASSSGSRSSYNSPLHF. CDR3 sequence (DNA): TGTGCCAGCAGTTCTGGGAGTCGGAGCTCCTATAATTCACCCCTCCACTTT.

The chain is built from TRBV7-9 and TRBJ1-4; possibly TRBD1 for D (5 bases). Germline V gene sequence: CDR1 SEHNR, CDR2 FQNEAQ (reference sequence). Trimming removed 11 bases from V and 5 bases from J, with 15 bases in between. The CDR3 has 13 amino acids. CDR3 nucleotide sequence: TGTGCCGGCCGGGGGAGGGAAAATGAAAAACTGTTTTTT. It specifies CAGRGRENEKLFF.

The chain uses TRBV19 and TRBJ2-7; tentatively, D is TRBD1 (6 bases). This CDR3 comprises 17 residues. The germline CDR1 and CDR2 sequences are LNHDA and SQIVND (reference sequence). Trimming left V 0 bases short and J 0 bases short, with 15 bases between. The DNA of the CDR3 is TGTGCCAGTAGTATAGATGGGGCCGGACAGTCCTCCTACGAGCAGTACTTC. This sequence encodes CASSIDGAGQSSYEQYF.

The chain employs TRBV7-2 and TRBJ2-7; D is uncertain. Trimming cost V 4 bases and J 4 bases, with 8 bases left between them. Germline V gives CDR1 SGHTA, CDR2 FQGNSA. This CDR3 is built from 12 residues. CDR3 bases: TGTGCCAGCAGCTCTACCTATTACGAGCAGTACTTC. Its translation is CASSSTYYEQYF.

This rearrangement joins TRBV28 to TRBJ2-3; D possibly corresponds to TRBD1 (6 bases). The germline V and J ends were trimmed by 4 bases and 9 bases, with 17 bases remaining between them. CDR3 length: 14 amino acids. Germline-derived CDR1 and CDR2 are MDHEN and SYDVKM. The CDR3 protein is CASSSGAVAGTQYF. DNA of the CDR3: TGTGCCAGCAGTTCAGGGGCGGTCGCCGGGACGCAGTATTTT.

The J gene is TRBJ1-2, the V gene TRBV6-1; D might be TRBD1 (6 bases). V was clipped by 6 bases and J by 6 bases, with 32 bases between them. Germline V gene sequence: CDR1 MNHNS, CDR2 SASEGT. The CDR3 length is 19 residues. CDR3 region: CASSEPPNANRVLRDGYTF. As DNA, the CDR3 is TGTGCCAGCAGCGAACCCCCGAACGCCAACAGGGTATTGAGGGATGGCTACACCTTC.

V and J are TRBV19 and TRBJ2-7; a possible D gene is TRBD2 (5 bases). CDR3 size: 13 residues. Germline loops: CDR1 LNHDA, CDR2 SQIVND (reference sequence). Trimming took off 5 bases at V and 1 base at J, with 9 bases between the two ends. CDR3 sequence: CASSDGISYEQYF. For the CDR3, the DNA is TGTGCCAGTAGTGACGGGATTTCCTACGAGCAGTACTTC.

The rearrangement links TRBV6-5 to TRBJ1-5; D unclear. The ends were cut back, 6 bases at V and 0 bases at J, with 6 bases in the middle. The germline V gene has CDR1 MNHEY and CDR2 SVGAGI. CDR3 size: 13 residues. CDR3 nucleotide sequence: TGTGCCAGCAGGAGAGATAGCAATCAGCCCCAGCATTTT. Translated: CASRRDSNQPQHF.

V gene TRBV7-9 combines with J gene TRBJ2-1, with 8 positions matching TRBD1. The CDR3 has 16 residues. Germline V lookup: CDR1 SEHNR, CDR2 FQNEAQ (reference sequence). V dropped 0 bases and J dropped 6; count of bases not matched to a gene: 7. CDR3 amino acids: CASSLAGQGARNEQFF. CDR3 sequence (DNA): TGTGCCAGCAGCTTAGCGGGGCAGGGGGCCCGCAATGAGCAGTTCTTC.

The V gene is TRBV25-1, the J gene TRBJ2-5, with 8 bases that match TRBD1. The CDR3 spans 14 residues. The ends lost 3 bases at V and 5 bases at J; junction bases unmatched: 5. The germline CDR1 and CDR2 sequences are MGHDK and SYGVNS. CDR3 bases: TGTGCCAGCAGTGAGGCAGGGGGCGCTGAGACCCAGTACTTC. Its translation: CASSEAGGAETQYF.

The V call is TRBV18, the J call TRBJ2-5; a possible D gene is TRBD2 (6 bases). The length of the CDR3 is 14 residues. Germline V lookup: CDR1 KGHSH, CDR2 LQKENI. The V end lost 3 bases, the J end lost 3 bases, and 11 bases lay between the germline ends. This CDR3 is CASSPGTGEETQYF. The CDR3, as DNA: TGTGCCAGCTCACCCGGGACTGGCGAAGAGACCCAGTACTTC.

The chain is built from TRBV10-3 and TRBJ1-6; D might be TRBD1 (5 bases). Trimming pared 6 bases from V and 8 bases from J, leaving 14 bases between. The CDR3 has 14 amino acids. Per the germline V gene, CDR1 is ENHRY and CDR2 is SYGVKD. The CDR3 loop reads CAISLQATDSPLHF. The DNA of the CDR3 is TGTGCCATCAGCCTACAGGCTACTGATTCACCCCTCCACTTT.

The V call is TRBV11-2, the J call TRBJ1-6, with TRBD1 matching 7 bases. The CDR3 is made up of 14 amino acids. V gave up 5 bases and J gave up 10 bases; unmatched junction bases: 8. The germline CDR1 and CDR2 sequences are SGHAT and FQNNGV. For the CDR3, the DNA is TGTGCCAGCAGCCCACGACAGGGCGAGTCACCCCTCCACTTT. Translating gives CASSPRQGESPLHF.

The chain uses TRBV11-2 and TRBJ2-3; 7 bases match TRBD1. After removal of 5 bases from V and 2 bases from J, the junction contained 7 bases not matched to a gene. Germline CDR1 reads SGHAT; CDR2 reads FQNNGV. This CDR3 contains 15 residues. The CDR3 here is CASSPTRGSTDTQYF. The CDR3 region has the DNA TGTGCCAGCAGCCCTACCAGGGGGTCCACAGATACGCAGTATTTT.

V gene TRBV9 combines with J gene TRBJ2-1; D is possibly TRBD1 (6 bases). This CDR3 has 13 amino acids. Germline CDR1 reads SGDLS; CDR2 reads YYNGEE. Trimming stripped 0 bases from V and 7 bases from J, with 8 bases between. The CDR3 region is CASSVGGQNEQFF. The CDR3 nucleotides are TGTGCCAGCAGCGTAGGGGGGCAAAATGAGCAGTTCTTC.

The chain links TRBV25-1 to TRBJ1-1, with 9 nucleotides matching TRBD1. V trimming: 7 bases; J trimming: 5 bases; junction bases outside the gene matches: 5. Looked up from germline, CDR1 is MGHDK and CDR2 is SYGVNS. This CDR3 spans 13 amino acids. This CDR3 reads CASIRQGGTEAFF. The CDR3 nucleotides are TGTGCCAGCATTAGACAGGGGGGTACTGAAGCTTTCTTT.

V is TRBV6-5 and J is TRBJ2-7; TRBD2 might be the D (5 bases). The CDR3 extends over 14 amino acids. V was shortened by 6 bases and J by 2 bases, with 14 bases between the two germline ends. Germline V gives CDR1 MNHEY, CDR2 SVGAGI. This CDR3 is CASRPDLIPYEQYF. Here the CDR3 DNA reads TGTGCCAGCAGACCGGACTTAATTCCCTACGAGCAGTACTTC.

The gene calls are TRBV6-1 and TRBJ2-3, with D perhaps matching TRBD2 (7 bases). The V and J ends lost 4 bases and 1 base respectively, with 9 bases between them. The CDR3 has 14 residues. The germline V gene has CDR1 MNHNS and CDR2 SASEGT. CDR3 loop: CASSVGGRTDTQYF. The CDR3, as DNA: TGTGCCAGCAGTGTGGGGGGGCGCACAGATACGCAGTATTTT.

The CDR3 spells CASTLETGKTPLHF. The CDR3, as DNA: TGTGCCAGCACCTTAGAGACAGGGAAGACACCCCTCCACTTT. The rearrangement uses TRBV6-1 and TRBJ1-6; 7 nucleotides agree with TRBD1. The CDR3 has 14 residues. The V gene's germline CDR1 is MNHNS and CDR2 SASEGT. The J segment lost 11 bases and the V segment lost 7 bases, leaving 11 bases of the junction unmatched.

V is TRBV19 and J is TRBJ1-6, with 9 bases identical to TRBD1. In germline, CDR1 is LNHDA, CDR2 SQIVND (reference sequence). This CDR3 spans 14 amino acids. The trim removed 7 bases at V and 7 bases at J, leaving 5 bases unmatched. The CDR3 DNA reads TGTGCCAGTACGAACAGGGGGCGAAATTCACCCCTCCACTTT. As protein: CASTNRGRNSPLHF. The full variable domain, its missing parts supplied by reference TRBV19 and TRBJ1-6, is DGGITQSPKYLFRKEGQNVTLSCEQNLNHDAMYWYRQDPGQGLRLIYYSQIVNDFQKGDIAEGYSVSREKKESFPLTVTSAQKNPTAFYLCASTNRGRNSPLHFGNGTRLTVT.

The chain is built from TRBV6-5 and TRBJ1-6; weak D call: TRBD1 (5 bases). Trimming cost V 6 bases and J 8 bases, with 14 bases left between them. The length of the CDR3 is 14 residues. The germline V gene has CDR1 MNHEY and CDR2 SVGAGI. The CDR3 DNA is TGTGCCAGCAGCCAGACAGTCCGACATTCACCCCTCCACTTT. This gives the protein CASSQTVRHSPLHF.

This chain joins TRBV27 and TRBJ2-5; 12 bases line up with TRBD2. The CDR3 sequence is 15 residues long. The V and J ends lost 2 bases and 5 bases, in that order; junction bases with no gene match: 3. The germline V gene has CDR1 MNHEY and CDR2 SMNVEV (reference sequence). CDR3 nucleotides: TGTGCCAGCAGTTTACTAGCGGGGGGGTGGGAGACCCAGTACTTC. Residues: CASSLLAGGWETQYF.

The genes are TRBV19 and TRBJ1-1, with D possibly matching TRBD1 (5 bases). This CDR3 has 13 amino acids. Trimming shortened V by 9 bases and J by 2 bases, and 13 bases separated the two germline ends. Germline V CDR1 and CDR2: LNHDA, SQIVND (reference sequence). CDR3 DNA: TGTGCCAGCCACCGGGACTCAAACACTGAAGCTTTCTTT. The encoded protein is CASHRDSNTEAFF. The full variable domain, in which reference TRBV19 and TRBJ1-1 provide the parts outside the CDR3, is DGGITQSPKYLFRKEGQNVTLSCEQNLNHDAMYWYRQDPGQGLRLIYYSQIVNDFQKGDIAEGYSVSREKKESFPLTVTSAQKNPTAFYLCASHRDSNTEAFFGQGTRLTVV.

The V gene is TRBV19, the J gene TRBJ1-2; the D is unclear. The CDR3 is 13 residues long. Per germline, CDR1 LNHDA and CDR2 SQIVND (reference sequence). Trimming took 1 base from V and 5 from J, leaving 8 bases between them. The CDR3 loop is CASSIGLEYGYTF. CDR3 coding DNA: TGTGCCAGTAGTATAGGCTTGGAGTATGGCTACACCTTC.

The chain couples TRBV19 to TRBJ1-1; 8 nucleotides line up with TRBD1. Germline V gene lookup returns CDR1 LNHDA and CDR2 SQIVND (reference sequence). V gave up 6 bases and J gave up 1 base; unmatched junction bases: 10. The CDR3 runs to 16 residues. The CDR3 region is CASSPTGVRGNTEAFF. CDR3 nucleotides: TGTGCCAGTAGCCCGACAGGGGTCCGGGGGAACACTGAAGCTTTCTTT. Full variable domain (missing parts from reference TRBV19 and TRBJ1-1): DGGITQSPKYLFRKEGQNVTLSCEQNLNHDAMYWYRQDPGQGLRLIYYSQIVNDFQKGDIAEGYSVSREKKESFPLTVTSAQKNPTAFYLCASSPTGVRGNTEAFFGQGTRLTVV.

The DNA for the CDR3 is TGTGCCAGCAGTGAGACAGGCGACTATGGCTACACCTTC. This gives the protein CASSETGDYGYTF. The rearrangement links TRBV6-1 to TRBJ1-2, with D perhaps TRBD1 (6 bases). The CDR3 totals 13 residues. Germline loops: CDR1 MNHNS, CDR2 SASEGT. Trimming removed 3 bases from V and 3 bases from J, with 8 bases in between.

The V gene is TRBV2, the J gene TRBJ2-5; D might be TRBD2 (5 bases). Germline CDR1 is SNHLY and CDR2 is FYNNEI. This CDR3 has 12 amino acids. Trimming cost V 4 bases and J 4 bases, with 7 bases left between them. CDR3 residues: CASSGGRETQYF. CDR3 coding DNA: TGTGCCAGCAGTGGAGGGCGAGAGACCCAGTACTTC.

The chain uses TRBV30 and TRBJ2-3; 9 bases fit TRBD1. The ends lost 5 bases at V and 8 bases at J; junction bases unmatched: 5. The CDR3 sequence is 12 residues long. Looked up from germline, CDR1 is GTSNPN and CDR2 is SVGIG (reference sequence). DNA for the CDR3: TGTGCCTGGGGACAGGGGTTAGCTACGCAGTATTTT. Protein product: CAWGQGLATQYF.

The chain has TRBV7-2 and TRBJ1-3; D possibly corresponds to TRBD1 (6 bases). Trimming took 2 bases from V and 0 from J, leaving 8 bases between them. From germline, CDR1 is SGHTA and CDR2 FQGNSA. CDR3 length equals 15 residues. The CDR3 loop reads CASSLTGLSGNTIYF. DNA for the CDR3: TGTGCCAGCAGCTTAACAGGGCTCTCTGGAAACACCATATATTTT.

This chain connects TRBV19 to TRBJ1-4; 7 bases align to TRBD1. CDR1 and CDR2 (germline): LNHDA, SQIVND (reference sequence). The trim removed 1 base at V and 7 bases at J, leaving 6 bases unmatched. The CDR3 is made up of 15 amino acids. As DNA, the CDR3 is TGTGCCAGTAGTATAGGTGACAGGGTCGGTGAAAAACTGTTTTTT. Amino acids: CASSIGDRVGEKLFF.